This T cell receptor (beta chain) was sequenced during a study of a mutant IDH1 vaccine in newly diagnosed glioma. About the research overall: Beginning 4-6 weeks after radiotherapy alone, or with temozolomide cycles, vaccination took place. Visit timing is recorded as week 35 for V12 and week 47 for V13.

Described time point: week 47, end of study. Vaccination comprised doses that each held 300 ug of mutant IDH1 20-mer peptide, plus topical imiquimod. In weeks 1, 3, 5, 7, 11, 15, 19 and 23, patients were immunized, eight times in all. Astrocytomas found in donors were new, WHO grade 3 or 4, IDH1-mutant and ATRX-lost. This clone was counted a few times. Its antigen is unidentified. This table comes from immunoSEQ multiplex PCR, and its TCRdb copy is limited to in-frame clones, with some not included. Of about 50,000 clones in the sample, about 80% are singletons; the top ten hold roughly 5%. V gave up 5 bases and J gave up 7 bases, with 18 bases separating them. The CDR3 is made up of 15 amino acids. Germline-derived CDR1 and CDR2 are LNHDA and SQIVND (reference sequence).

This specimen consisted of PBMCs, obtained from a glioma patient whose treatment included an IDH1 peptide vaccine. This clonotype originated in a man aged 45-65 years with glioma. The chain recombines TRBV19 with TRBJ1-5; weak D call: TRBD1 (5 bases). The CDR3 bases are TGTGCCAGTAGTCTCCCCTCGGGGCGGGCACAGCCCCAGCATTTT. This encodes CASSLPSGRAQPQHF.